This note documents a single T cell receptor beta chain sequence. The antigen remains undetermined. This record belongs to a study of vaccination effects on CD4 cells after COVID-19. Study at large: Participants completed two doses of the BNT162b2 or mRNA-1273 vaccine.

Sequencing used immunoSEQ multiplex PCR; TCRdb keeps in-frame clones, though not all of them. This table has tens of thousands of clones, roughly 70% appearing once. This CDR3 is built from 18 residues. With 0 bases clipped from V and 4 bases from J, the junction kept 12 bases outside the gene matches. Germline CDR1 and CDR2: SGHRS and YFSETQ. Study conclusions and caveats: Pronounced clonal contraction occurred in clones induced by infection and by vaccine late after vaccination.

Antigen-specific CD4+ T cell clonotypes were called by their expansion after viral peptide-pool culture in ViraFEST. Investigators separated out CD4+ T cells once around nine days of culture had passed. Having tested negative for nucleocapsid antibodies, the vaccine recipients showed no prior SARS-CoV-2 infection. Cultivation was performed at about 1.8 million PBMC per well with approximately 9 IU/ml IL-2 and about 10 ug/ml peptides added. This TCR was recovered from a human donor who received a COVID-19 vaccine. The V and J genes are TRBV5-1 and TRBJ2-3; 9 nucleotides align to TRBD2. Material: CD4+ T cells from PBMCs cultured with SARS-CoV-2 spike peptides, obtained before COVID-19 vaccination. In DNA form, the CDR3 reads TGCGCCAGCAGCTTGGTTGGCTTTGTAGCGGGAGCTCCAGATACGCAGTATTTT. Amino acids: CASSLVGFVAGAPDTQYF.